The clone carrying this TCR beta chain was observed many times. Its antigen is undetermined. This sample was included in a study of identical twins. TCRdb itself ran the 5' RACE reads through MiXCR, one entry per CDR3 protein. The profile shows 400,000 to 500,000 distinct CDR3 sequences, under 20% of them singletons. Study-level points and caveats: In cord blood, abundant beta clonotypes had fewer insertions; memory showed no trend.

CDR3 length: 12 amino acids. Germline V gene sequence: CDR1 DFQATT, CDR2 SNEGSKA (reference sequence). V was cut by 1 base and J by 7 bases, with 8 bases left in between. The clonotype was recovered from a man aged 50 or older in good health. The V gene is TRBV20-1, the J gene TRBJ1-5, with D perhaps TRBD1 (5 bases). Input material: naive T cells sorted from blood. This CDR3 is CSARVGGQPQHF. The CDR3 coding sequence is TGCAGTGCTAGAGTTGGGGGGCAGCCCCAGCATTTT.